The 21 T cell receptor beta chains below all came from one sample that was sequenced in a study of T cells after yellow fever vaccination. TCRdb reanalysed the 5' RACE reads using MiXCR and keeps one entry per CDR3 protein. The data show about 74,000 distinct CDR3 sequences, around 7% seen once. Here the sequenced sample was CD8+ T cells sorted from PBMCs, taken 5 days after the first yellow fever vaccination. The source is a man younger than 35 who received the YFV17D yellow fever vaccine.

This clonotype was observed many times. V is TRBV15 and J is TRBJ2-2, with D perhaps TRBD2 (5 bases). The germline CDR1 and CDR2 sequences are LNHNV and YYDKDF (reference sequence). V was clipped by 5 bases and J by 7 bases, with 17 bases between them. This CDR3 has 15 amino acids. The CDR3 loop is CATSASPVGSGELFF. The CDR3 DNA follows: TGTGCCACCAGCGCCTCCCCCGTGGGGAGCGGGGAGCTGTTTTTT.

This clonotype was found many times. The chain combines TRBV7-8 with TRBJ2-1, with D perhaps being TRBD1 or TRBD2 (5 bases each). The germline V and J ends were trimmed by 5 bases and 0 bases, with 14 bases remaining between them. This CDR3 has 16 residues. The germline gives CDR1 SGHVS, CDR2 FQNEAQ. This chain's CDR3 is CASSPQWGSSYNEQFF. The CDR3 region has the DNA TGTGCCAGCAGCCCTCAGTGGGGGAGCTCCTACAATGAGCAGTTCTTC.

V gene TRBV7-2 combines with J gene TRBJ1-5; perhaps TRBD1 as D (5 bases). Trimming cost V 5 bases and J 4 bases, with 12 bases left between them. The germline CDR1 and CDR2 sequences are SGHTA and FQGNSA. The CDR3 has 14 amino acids. The CDR3: CASSRGGDNQPQHF. CDR3 coding DNA: TGTGCCAGCAGCCGGGGAGGGGATAATCAGCCCCAGCATTTT.

This clonotype was observed at least ten times. The chain has TRBV6-5 and TRBJ1-6, with TRBD1 as a possible D gene (5 bases). The germline CDR1 and CDR2 sequences are MNHEY and SVGAGI. The CDR3 contains 14 residues. The V and J ends lost 2 bases and 4 bases respectively, with 6 bases between them. The CDR3 region is CASSYGGYNSPLHF. CDR3 bases: TGTGCCAGCAGTTACGGGGGGTATAATTCACCCCTCCACTTT.

This clonotype was counted many times. The chain combines TRBV11-2 with TRBJ1-4; possible D gene TRBD1, 5 bases. V shed 5 bases and J shed 7 bases, with 17 bases lying between them. This CDR3 comprises 15 residues. The germline V gene encodes CDR1 SGHAT and CDR2 FQNNGV. The CDR3 protein is CASSPDGAFSEKLFF. In nucleotides, the CDR3 is TGTGCCAGCAGCCCAGACGGGGCGTTCAGTGAAAAACTGTTTTTT.

The chain recombines TRBV28 with TRBJ2-4; TRBD1 agrees at 9 bases. J was trimmed by 2 bases and V by 6 bases; bases with no gene match: 8. From germline, CDR1 is MDHEN and CDR2 SYDVKM. The CDR3 is 16 residues long. CDR3 sequence: CASRQGARVTKNIQYF. The CDR3 DNA follows: TGTGCCAGCAGACAGGGGGCGCGTGTAACCAAAAACATTCAGTACTTC. The full variable domain, completed using reference TRBV28 and TRBJ2-4, is DVKVTQSSRYLVKRTGEKVFLECVQDMDHENMFWYRQDPGLGLRLIYFSYDVKMKEKGDIPEGYSVSREKKERFSLILESASTNQTSMYLCASRQGARVTKNIQYFGAGTRLSVL.

This rearrangement joins TRBV2 to TRBJ2-3; TRBD2 might be the D (6 bases). Looked up from germline, CDR1 is SNHLY and CDR2 is FYNNEI. CDR3 length equals 15 residues. The V gene lost 3 bases and the J gene lost 4 bases, with 14 bases spanning the gap. CDR3 coding DNA: TGTGCCAGCAGTGAGGGAGGACTACACCCAGATACGCAGTATTTT. Translated: CASSEGGLHPDTQYF. Together with reference TRBV2 and TRBJ2-3, the CDR3 gives the full variable domain: EPEVTQTPSHQVTQMGQEVILRCVPISNHLYFYWYRQILGQKVEFLVSFYNNEISEKSEIFDDQFSVERPDGSNFTLKIRSTKLEDSAMYFCASSEGGLHPDTQYFGPGTRLTVL.

This clonotype was seen ten or more times. V is TRBV7-9 and J is TRBJ1-6; D gene unclear. Trimming pared 3 bases from V and 5 bases from J, leaving 5 bases between. Germline V CDR1 and CDR2: SEHNR, FQNEAQ (reference sequence). The CDR3 extends over 13 amino acids. CDR3 in amino acids: CASSFPNNSPLHF. CDR3 coding DNA: TGTGCCAGCAGCTTTCCGAATAATTCACCCCTCCACTTT.

There are a few counts of this clonotype. The rearrangement links TRBV5-1 to TRBJ2-7, with TRBD1 identical over 9 bases. The V gene end was trimmed by 5 bases and the J gene end by 5 bases; junction bases not matched to a gene: 11. This CDR3 is 15 amino acids long. Germline V lookup: CDR1 SGHRS, CDR2 YFSETQ. This CDR3 is CASRAGTGPFNEQYF. CDR3 sequence (DNA): TGCGCCAGCAGGGCCGGGACAGGGCCGTTCAACGAGCAGTACTTC.

This rearrangement joins TRBV28 to TRBJ2-1; 10 bases are shared with TRBD1. CDR1 and CDR2 (germline): MDHEN, SYDVKM. CDR3 size: 19 residues. With V trimmed by 3 bases and J by 7 bases, 18 bases remained unmatched. The CDR3 loop is CASSLFLSFDRGLLNEQFF. As DNA, the CDR3 is TGTGCCAGCAGTTTGTTTCTATCATTCGACAGGGGGCTTTTGAATGAGCAGTTCTTC.

This clonotype was seen many times. This CDR3 is CASSPGHLIYNEQFF. The DNA of the CDR3 is TGCGCCAGCAGCCCAGGACACCTAATTTACAATGAGCAGTTCTTC. This rearrangement joins TRBV5-1 to TRBJ2-1, with D possibly being TRBD1 (5 bases). This CDR3 has 15 residues. Trimming removed 4 bases at V and 4 bases at J, with 15 bases between. The germline V gene has CDR1 SGHRS and CDR2 YFSETQ.

The sample holds many counts of this clonotype. The genes are TRBV7-9 and TRBJ2-2, with D perhaps given as TRBD1 or TRBD2 (5 bases each). Germline values: CDR1 SEHNR, CDR2 FQNEAQ (reference sequence). This CDR3 contains 14 residues. V was clipped by 0 bases and J by 6 bases, with 8 bases between them. Written as DNA, the CDR3 is TGTGCCAGCAGCTTAGCAACGGGGCCCGGGGAGCTGTTTTTT. Translation: CASSLATGPGELFF.

This clonotype showed up many times. The V and J genes are TRBV10-3 and TRBJ2-7, with TRBD2 as a possible D gene (5 bases). The CDR3 is 15 amino acids. The V and J ends lost 6 bases and 3 bases respectively, with 18 bases between them. CDR1 ENHRY and CDR2 SYGVKD come from the germline V gene. The CDR3 DNA is TGTGCCATCAGCGACCGGGATCGGACCTTCTACGAGCAGTACGTC. Translated, it gives CAISDRDRTFYEQYV.

This clonotype has more than one count but fewer than ten. This rearrangement joins TRBV6-5 to TRBJ2-2; D tentatively reads TRBD1 or TRBD2 (5 bases each). This CDR3 comprises 15 residues. Per the germline V gene, CDR1 is MNHEY and CDR2 is SVGAGI. Trimming removed 6 bases at V and 1 base at J, with 12 bases between. The CDR3 protein is CASSSGPLNTGELFF. CDR3 coding DNA: TGTGCCAGCAGCTCGGGACCGCTGAACACCGGGGAGCTGTTTTTT.

This chain connects TRBV6-2 or TRBV6-3 to TRBJ1-1, with D possibly TRBD1 on 5 matching bases. CDR3 size: 14 residues. Germline V gene lookup returns CDR1 MNHEY and CDR2 SVGEGT. V was cut by 4 bases and J by 5 bases, with 14 bases left in between. The CDR3 reads CASSSSGWGTEAFF. CDR3 DNA sequence: TGTGCCAGCAGTTCCTCCGGGTGGGGGACTGAAGCTTTCTTT.

The chain uses TRBV4-1 and TRBJ1-2; no definite D call. The CDR3 contains 14 residues. V was pared by 0 bases and J by 5 bases, with 10 bases between. Germline lookup yields CDR1 MGHRA and CDR2 YSYEKL. In DNA form, the CDR3 reads TGCGCCAGCAGCCAAGATTTCGACGGATATGGCTACACCTTC. It yields the protein CASSQDFDGYGYTF.

This sequence joins TRBV29-1 and TRBJ1-1, with D possibly matching TRBD1 (5 bases). The CDR3 is 12 residues long. CDR1 is SQVTM, CDR2 ANQGSEA, per germline. Between the trimmed V and J ends, which lost 5 bases and 3 bases, there was a span of 10 bases. CDR3 protein: CSVCGADTEAFF. The CDR3 DNA follows: TGCAGCGTTTGCGGGGCCGACACTGAAGCTTTCTTT.

The chain employs TRBV4-1 and TRBJ1-2, with no clear D. This CDR3 region has 13 residues. Germline values: CDR1 MGHRA, CDR2 YSYEKL. V lost 1 base and J lost 6, with 9 bases in between. The CDR3 bases are TGCGCCAGCAGCCAAGGGCCTGTGAATGGCTACACCTTC. It specifies CASSQGPVNGYTF.

Details on this clonotype: A much bigger clone sits one base away, suggesting this may be a read error. The chain couples TRBV9 to TRBJ2-1; D is unresolved. The CDR3 is 17 amino acids. Germline V lookup: CDR1 SGDLS, CDR2 YYNGEE. The CDR3 sequence is CASSAGSLQPSYNDQFF. In DNA, the CDR3 is TGTGCCAGCAGCGCTGGATCGTTGCAGCCCTCCTACAATGATCAGTTCTTC.

The table lists this clonotype with a few counts. V gene TRBV7-3 combines with J gene TRBJ1-5; D is unclear. V shed 2 bases and J shed 4 bases, with 6 bases lying between them. The CDR3 totals 13 residues. The germline V gene has CDR1 SGHTA and CDR2 FQGTGA. The CDR3 protein is CASSLDGNQPQHF. The CDR3, as DNA: TGTGCCAGCAGCTTAGATGGAAATCAGCCCCAGCATTTT.

Comments on this clonotype: A junction end diverges from the germline sequence, so it may reflect a read error. The chain has TRBV5-5 and TRBJ2-5; TRBD2 matches 10 bases. The CDR3 consists of 16 residues. CDR1 SGHKS and CDR2 YYEKEE come from the germline V gene (reference sequence). CDR3 region: CASSFSQRGGLVTHYF. The CDR3 DNA reads TGCGCCAGCAGCTTCTCCCAGCGGGGGGGCCTCGTGACCCACTACTTC.